Listed here is a single TCR beta chain. No antigen is known for it. The sample comes from a study of T cell responses to AZD1222 COVID-19 vaccine. Study outcomes and limitations: Baseline seropositivity characterized only six AZD1222 recipients.

Method: immunoSEQ multiplex PCR; TCRdb's copy keeps in-frame clones and lacks some. The sample has 130,000 to 150,000 clones, 90% to 95% seen once. The material was peripheral blood, obtained on day 0 of AZD1222 vaccination. This sequence originates from an adult in good health.

The CDR3 coding sequence is TGTGCCAGCAGCTTGGGAGCAAACGAAGGCGGCTATGGCTACACCTTC. Encoded protein: CASSLGANEGGYGYTF. V is TRBV5-4 and J is TRBJ1-2, with no clear D. This CDR3 is 16 amino acids long. Germline V gene sequence: CDR1 SGHNT, CDR2 YYREEE (reference sequence). Trimming shortened V by 0 bases and J by 4 bases, and 16 bases separated the two germline ends.